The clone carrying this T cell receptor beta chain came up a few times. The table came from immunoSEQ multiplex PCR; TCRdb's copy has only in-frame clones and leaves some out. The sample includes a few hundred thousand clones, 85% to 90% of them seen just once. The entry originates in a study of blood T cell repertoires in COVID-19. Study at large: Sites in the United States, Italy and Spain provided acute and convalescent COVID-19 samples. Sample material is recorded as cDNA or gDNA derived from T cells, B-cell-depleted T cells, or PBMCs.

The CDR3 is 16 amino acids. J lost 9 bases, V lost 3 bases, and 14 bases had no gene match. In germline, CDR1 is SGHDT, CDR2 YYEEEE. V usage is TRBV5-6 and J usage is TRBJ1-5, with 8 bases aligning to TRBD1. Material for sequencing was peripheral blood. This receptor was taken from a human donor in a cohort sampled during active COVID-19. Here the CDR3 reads CASSYTGTGTIGPQHF. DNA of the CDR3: TGTGCCAGCAGCTATACCGGGACAGGTACGATAGGGCCCCAGCATTTT.